This entry describes one T cell receptor beta chain. This entry comes from a study of blood T cell repertoires in COVID-19. Measured with immunoSEQ multiplex PCR; TCRdb has only the in-frame clones, and not every one. The sample includes fewer than 650,000 clones, 85% to 90% of them seen just once. The CDR3 is 15 amino acids. V lost 8 bases to trimming and J lost 4 bases, with 20 bases between them. Germline CDR1 SGHVS, CDR2 FNYEAQ. The receptor comes from a woman aged 50 to 60 with COVID-19, enrolled during active disease. The V gene is TRBV7-6, the J gene TRBJ1-2, with no clear D. Sequences were obtained from peripheral blood. CDR3 region: CASSPGGVRFYGYTF. CDR3 sequence (DNA): TGTGCCAGCTCCCCCGGAGGAGTACGCTTCTATGGCTACACCTTC.